This TCR beta chain originates from a study of T cells in Graves' hyperthyroidism and ophthalmopathy. Study background: Peripheral blood was taken when the disease was first diagnosed, before any treatment began.

This clonotype was recorded a few times. CDR1 and CDR2 (germline): SGHTA, FQGTGA. Trimming took off 11 bases at V and 0 bases at J, with 19 bases between the two ends. CDR3 length: 16 residues. The CDR3 regions of TCR beta were amplified from RNA transcripts. During a first-round RT-PCR of the TCR CDR3, the HTBI primer set was used. MiXCR was run by TCRdb on the multiplex PCR reads, yielding one entry per CDR3 protein. Of 620,000 or so distinct CDR3 sequences listed, about 15% are singletons. It was uncontrolled infection, other autoimmune disease, pregnancy or lactation that excluded patients. The source of the PBMCs was less than 12 ml of fresh peripheral blood.

Input material: blood. The chain has TRBV7-3 and TRBJ1-4; D is undetermined. The receptor's source is a woman in her forties or fifties with Graves' ophthalmopathy. For the CDR3, the DNA is TGTGCCGGTGAGGATGAGGCGTCCTCAACTAATGAAAAACTGTTTTTT. Translated: CAGEDEASSTNEKLFF.